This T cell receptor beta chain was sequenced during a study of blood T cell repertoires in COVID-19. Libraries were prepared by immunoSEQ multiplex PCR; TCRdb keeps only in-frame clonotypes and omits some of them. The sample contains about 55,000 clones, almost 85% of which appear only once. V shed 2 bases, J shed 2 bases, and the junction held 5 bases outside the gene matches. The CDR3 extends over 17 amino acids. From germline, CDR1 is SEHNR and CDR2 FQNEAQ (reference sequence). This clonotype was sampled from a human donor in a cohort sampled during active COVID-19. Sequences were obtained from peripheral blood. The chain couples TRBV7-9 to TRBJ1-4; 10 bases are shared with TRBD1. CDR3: CASSLWTGGRTNEKLFF. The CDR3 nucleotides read TGTGCCAGCAGCTTATGGACAGGGGGGCGGACTAATGAAAAACTGTTTTTT.